The next 31 T cell receptor beta chains were all read from a single sample in a study of blood T cell repertoires in COVID-19. The protocol was immunoSEQ multiplex PCR, while the TCRdb copy is restricted to in-frame clones and leaves out a portion. The data show about 160,000 clones, about four fifths seen once. Sequenced sample: PBMCs or T cells enriched from blood (not recorded which). The receptors originated from a man between 60 and 75 years old who had recovered from COVID-19.

The DNA for the CDR3 is TGTGCCAGCAGCTTCGGTAGAGGGGGCGGGAACCGCAATCAGCCCCAGCATTTT. This encodes CASSFGRGGGNRNQPQHF. This chain connects TRBV11-2 to TRBJ1-5; 7 nucleotides line up with TRBD1. The CDR3 is 18 amino acids. Germline-derived CDR1 and CDR2 are SGHAT and FQNNGV. Trimming at V came to 3 bases and at J to 2 bases, leaving 13 bases not matched to a gene.

The chain couples TRBV19 to TRBJ2-2; D is perhaps TRBD2 (5 bases). CDR1 LNHDA and CDR2 SQIVND come from the germline V gene (reference sequence). The CDR3 has 13 amino acids. Trimming stripped 6 bases from V and 4 bases from J, with 9 bases between. As DNA, the CDR3 is TGTGCCAGTAGGAGGGAACCCACCGGGGAGCTGTTTTTT. Encoded protein: CASRREPTGELFF.

There are a few counts of this clone. The V and J genes are TRBV24-1 and TRBJ2-3; 8 bases align to TRBD2. Germline V gene data show CDR1 as KGHDR and CDR2 as SFDVKD. The CDR3 totals 16 residues. V was pared by 4 bases and J by 6 bases, with 11 bases of the junction left unmatched. CDR3 DNA: TGTGCCACCAGTGACCGAGCTTTAGCGGGGCGGGATACGCAGTATTTT. Amino acid sequence: CATSDRALAGRDTQYF.

The chain employs TRBV5-4 and TRBJ2-2; possible D gene TRBD1, 6 bases. The CDR3 is 18 residues long. V lost 0 bases and J 2 bases, leaving 17 bases between the germline ends. The V gene's germline CDR1 is SGHNT and CDR2 YYREEE (reference sequence). Here the CDR3 DNA reads TGTGCCAGCAGCTTGGGGGGCAGGGGACGTGTTAACACCGGGGAGCTGTTTTTT. This codes for CASSLGGRGRVNTGELFF.

The chain combines TRBV10-3 with TRBJ1-1; possible D gene TRBD1, 5 bases. The CDR3 is made up of 14 amino acids. The V end was cut by 5 bases, the J end by 12 bases, with 22 bases between. Germline V gene lookup returns CDR1 ENHRY and CDR2 SYGVKD. CDR3 nucleotides: TGTGCCATCAGTACCCGACCTTCGAGACAGTTGCCTTTCTTT. Its translation: CAISTRPSRQLPFF.

In this sample, this clone turned up a few times. V and J are TRBV27 and TRBJ2-7, with TRBD1 as a possible D gene (6 bases). CDR1 and CDR2 from the germline V gene are MNHEY and SMNVEV (reference sequence). The germline V and J ends were trimmed by 0 bases and 0 bases, with 12 bases remaining between them. The CDR3 has 16 amino acids. DNA for the CDR3: TGTGCCAGCAGTTTATCTTGGGGGCATTCCTCCTACGAGCAGTACTTC. It encodes CASSLSWGHSSYEQYF.

A few counts support this clone. The genes are TRBV4-1 and TRBJ2-2; D call uncertain. This CDR3 contains 18 residues. The ends were cut back, 0 bases at V and 0 bases at J, with 14 bases in the middle. Germline V CDR1 and CDR2: MGHRA, YSYEKL. The CDR3: CASSQDGVDVANTGELFF. CDR3 sequence (DNA): TGCGCCAGCAGCCAAGACGGAGTCGATGTTGCGAACACCGGGGAGCTGTTTTTT.

The DNA for the CDR3 is TGTGCCAGCAGCTTAGCGAGACGGCTAGCGGGGGCCAGCTCCTACAATGAGCAGTTCTTC. Protein: CASSLARRLAGASSYNEQFF. V and J are TRBV7-8 and TRBJ2-1; 10 bases match TRBD2. V lost 0 bases to trimming and J lost 0 bases; unmatched junction nucleotides: 11. The CDR3 spans 20 residues. From germline, CDR1 is SGHVS and CDR2 FQNEAQ.

The rearrangement links TRBV5-4 to TRBJ2-3; TRBD1 agrees at 9 bases. Germline V gives CDR1 SGHNT, CDR2 YYREEE (reference sequence). The length of the CDR3 is 15 residues. The junction had 1 base not matched to a gene; V was cut back by 0 bases and J by 2 bases. The CDR3 reads CASSLDRGLTDTQYF. CDR3 nucleotides: TGTGCCAGCAGCTTGGACAGGGGGCTCACAGATACGCAGTATTTT.

This clone appeared a single time. The genes are TRBV28 and TRBJ1-6, with TRBD1 matching 9 bases. The CDR3 loop spans 15 amino acids. Germline V gene data show CDR1 as MDHEN and CDR2 as SYDVKM. Trimming cost V 7 bases and J 5 bases; bases outside gene matches: 6. The CDR3 sequence is CASTPRDRDNSPLHF. The CDR3 region has the DNA TGTGCCAGCACCCCCCGGGACAGGGATAATTCACCCCTCCACTTT. The variable domain in full, with the rest retrieved from reference TRBV28 and TRBJ1-6, is DVKVTQSSRYLVKRTGEKVFLECVQDMDHENMFWYRQDPGLGLRLIYFSYDVKMKEKGDIPEGYSVSREKKERFSLILESASTNQTSMYLCASTPRDRDNSPLHFGNGTRLTVT.

This clone was seen a few times. V usage is TRBV5-1 and J usage is TRBJ1-1; TRBD1 agrees at 9 bases. V gave up 0 bases and J gave up 4 bases; unmatched junction bases: 4. This CDR3 is 15 amino acids long. Germline V gene lookup returns CDR1 SGHRS and CDR2 YFSETQ. In DNA form, the CDR3 reads TGCGCCAGCAGCTTGGGGACAGGGGCGGGCACTGAAGCTTTCTTT. As protein: CASSLGTGAGTEAFF.

V gene TRBV28 combines with J gene TRBJ1-1, with 7 bases aligning to TRBD1. The ends lost 6 bases at V and 1 base at J; junction bases unmatched: 8. Looked up from germline, CDR1 is MDHEN and CDR2 is SYDVKM. This CDR3 is 15 amino acids long. CDR3 sequence: CASSISTGPNTEAFF. In nucleotides, the CDR3 is TGTGCCAGCAGCATCTCGACAGGGCCGAACACTGAAGCTTTCTTT.

CDR3 bases: TGTGCCATCATGGTGAGGGACGAGCAGTACTTC. It is translated as CAIMVRDEQYF. V gene TRBV10-3 combines with J gene TRBJ2-7, with D perhaps TRBD2 (5 bases). This CDR3 spans 11 amino acids. Germline CDR1 and CDR2: ENHRY and SYGVKD. Trimming removed 7 bases from V and 5 bases from J, with 9 bases in between.

The chain links TRBV7-3 to TRBJ2-5; no reliable D call. This CDR3 has 12 residues. V lost 8 bases, J lost 5 bases, and 12 bases lay in between. Germline V gives CDR1 SGHTA, CDR2 FQGTGA. In DNA, the CDR3 is TGTGCCAGCCCCACCCTTCGGGAGACCCAGTACTTC. Translating it yields CASPTLRETQYF.

The CDR3 protein is CASSPGLAKYEQYF. CDR3 coding DNA: TGCGCCAGCAGCCCCGGACTAGCGAAGTACGAGCAGTACTTC. This chain uses TRBV5-1 with TRBJ2-7; 9 nucleotides line up with TRBD2. Looked up from germline, CDR1 is SGHRS and CDR2 is YFSETQ. The CDR3 consists of 14 residues. The J segment lost 4 bases and the V segment lost 4 bases, leaving 6 bases of the junction unmatched. The full variable domain, its missing parts supplied by reference TRBV5-1 and TRBJ2-7, is KAGVTQTPRYLIKTRGQQVTLSCSPISGHRSVSWYQQTPGQGLQFLFEYFSETQRNKGNFPGRFSGRQFSNSRSEMNVSTLELGDSALYLCASSPGLAKYEQYFGPGTRLTVT.

The V and J genes are TRBV27 and TRBJ1-6; 8 bases map to TRBD1. The CDR3 has 18 residues. In germline, CDR1 is MNHEY, CDR2 SMNVEV (reference sequence). The V gene end was trimmed by 0 bases and the J gene end by 0 bases; junction bases not matched to a gene: 4. The chain's CDR3 is CASSLSRQGSSYNSPLHF. The DNA of the CDR3 is TGTGCCAGCAGTTTATCCAGACAGGGGAGCTCCTATAATTCACCCCTCCACTTT.

The V gene is TRBV9, the J gene TRBJ2-7, with a weak D call TRBD1 (6 bases). The length of the CDR3 is 13 residues. V gave up 1 base and J gave up 1 base, with 6 bases separating them. In germline, CDR1 is SGDLS, CDR2 YYNGEE. CDR3 sequence reads: CASSVQGSYEQYF. The DNA for the CDR3 is TGTGCCAGCAGCGTACAGGGGTCCTACGAGCAGTACTTC.

This clone has just a few counts. Different DNA sequences within this sample yield the same CDR3. The genes are TRBV5-1 and TRBJ2-3, with a possible D match to TRBD2 (5 bases). This CDR3 has 15 amino acids. Trimming cost V 1 base and J 1 base, with 10 bases left between them. Germline loops: CDR1 SGHRS, CDR2 YFSETQ. The CDR3 spells CASSLRGMGTDTQYF. The CDR3 DNA reads as TGCGCCAGCAGCTTGCGGGGTATGGGCACAGATACGCAGTATTTT.

The sample holds a few counts of this clone. The rearrangement joins TRBV28 to TRBJ2-3, with 9 nucleotides matching TRBD2. CDR3 length: 18 amino acids. CDR1 and CDR2 (germline): MDHEN, SYDVKM. V shed 6 bases and J 1 base; nucleotides not matched to a gene: 14. The CDR3: CASSLGQRSGRGTDTQYF. DNA for the CDR3: TGTGCCAGCAGCCTGGGACAGCGTAGCGGGAGAGGCACAGATACGCAGTATTTT.

The rearrangement joins TRBV19 to TRBJ2-7; 8 nucleotides line up with TRBD1. Per the germline V gene, CDR1 is LNHDA and CDR2 is SQIVND (reference sequence). The trim removed 5 bases at V and 3 bases at J, leaving 12 bases unmatched. This CDR3 has 16 amino acids. CDR3 protein: CASSPRTGSIFYEQYF. CDR3 nucleotide sequence: TGTGCCAGTAGTCCTCGGACAGGGAGTATTTTCTACGAGCAGTACTTC.

The chain is built from TRBV7-6 and TRBJ2-3; D possibly corresponds to TRBD2 (6 bases). Trimming took off 2 bases at V and 5 bases at J, with 17 bases between the two ends. This CDR3 is built from 16 residues. CDR1 is SGHVS and CDR2 is FNYEAQ in the germline V gene. CDR3 loop: CASSLQPSEPGDTQYF. DNA of the CDR3: TGTGCCAGCAGCTTACAGCCTAGCGAACCTGGAGATACGCAGTATTTT. Full variable domain (rest looked up from reference TRBV7-6 and TRBJ2-3): GAGVSQSPRYKVTKRGQDVALRCDPISGHVSLYWYRQALGQGPEFLTYFNYEAQQDKSGLPNDRFSAERPEGSISTLTIQRTEQRDSAMYRCASSLQPSEPGDTQYFGPGTRLTVL.

The chain carries TRBV3-1 (or the pseudogene TRBV3-2) and TRBJ2-7; D is uncertain. The germline gives CDR1 LGHDT, CDR2 YNNKEL (reference sequence). There are 15 residues in the CDR3. The V and J ends lost 4 bases and 4 bases respectively, with 17 bases between them. The CDR3, as DNA: TGTGCCAGCAGCCGTTACACCGACTTCGGGTACGAGCAGTACTTC. It is translated as CASSRYTDFGYEQYF.

The table lists this clone with a few counts. This chain connects TRBV3-1 (or the pseudogene TRBV3-2) to TRBJ2-7, with a possible D match to TRBD2 (6 bases). Per germline, CDR1 LGHDT and CDR2 YNNKEL (reference sequence). The V gene lost 0 bases and the J gene lost 4 bases, with 19 bases spanning the gap. CDR3 length: 17 amino acids. The CDR3 is CASSQDGHGTYAYEQYF. CDR3 nucleotide sequence: TGTGCCAGCAGCCAAGATGGGCATGGGACTTACGCTTACGAGCAGTACTTC.

J is TRBJ2-7 and V is TRBV28, with TRBD1 matching over 8 bases. CDR3 length: 15 amino acids. The germline gives CDR1 MDHEN, CDR2 SYDVKM. V lost 5 bases, J lost 1 base, and 7 bases stayed unmatched. The CDR3 coding sequence is TGTGCCAGCAGTCCCTGGACAGGGACGTCCTACGAGCAGTACTTC. It yields the protein CASSPWTGTSYEQYF. Using reference TRBV28 and TRBJ2-7 for the parts outside the CDR3, the full variable domain is DVKVTQSSRYLVKRTGEKVFLECVQDMDHENMFWYRQDPGLGLRLIYFSYDVKMKEKGDIPEGYSVSREKKERFSLILESASTNQTSMYLCASSPWTGTSYEQYFGPGTRLTVT.

V gene TRBV9 combines with J gene TRBJ2-5, with 9 bases matching TRBD2. Germline values: CDR1 SGDLS, CDR2 YYNGEE. Germline trimming cut 0 bases from V and 0 bases from J; bases unmatched to any gene: 0. The CDR3 length is 15 residues. The CDR3 loop reads CASSVGGGDQETQYF. The CDR3 DNA follows: TGTGCCAGCAGCGTAGGCGGGGGGGACCAAGAGACCCAGTACTTC.

The chain is built from TRBV2 and TRBJ1-3; D might be TRBD1 (6 bases). Germline CDR1 and CDR2: SNHLY and FYNNEI. The CDR3 runs 14 residues. The V and J ends lost 4 bases and 6 bases respectively, with 13 bases between them. The CDR3 sequence is CASSVGGGKNTIYF. The CDR3 DNA reads as TGTGCCAGCAGTGTAGGGGGGGGCAAAAACACCATATATTTT.

V is TRBV3-1 (or the pseudogene TRBV3-2) and J is TRBJ2-1, with 7 positions matching TRBD2. The V gene end was trimmed by 4 bases and the J gene end by 0 bases; junction bases not matched to a gene: 15. The CDR3 loop spans 19 amino acids. CDR1 and CDR2 from the germline V gene are LGHDT and YNNKEL (reference sequence). The CDR3 spells CASSRNGVAGASSYNEQFF. The CDR3, as DNA: TGTGCCAGCAGCCGGAATGGGGTAGCGGGTGCAAGCTCCTACAATGAGCAGTTCTTC.

V gene TRBV19 combines with J gene TRBJ1-1; TRBD1 matches at 7 bases. Trimming took 5 bases from V and 7 from J; bases not matched to a gene: 4. The germline CDR1 and CDR2 sequences are LNHDA and SQIVND (reference sequence). The CDR3 sequence is 12 residues long. The CDR3, as DNA: TGTGCCAGTAGTGGGGCAGGGGGTGAAGCTTTCTTT. Its protein is CASSGAGGEAFF.

V is TRBV29-1 and J is TRBJ2-7, with 9 bases that match TRBD1. CDR1 and CDR2 (germline): SQVTM, ANQGSEA. The CDR3 loop spans 11 amino acids. Trimming at V came to 6 bases and at J to 10 bases, leaving 7 bases not matched to a gene. The CDR3 region has the DNA TGCAGCGTCTCGACAGGGGGGAAACAGTACTTC. Its translation is CSVSTGGKQYF.

This clone has only one observation. The V call is TRBV4-2, the J call TRBJ2-2; D is possibly TRBD1 (6 bases). The CDR3 runs 13 residues. CDR1 and CDR2 from the germline V gene are LGHNA and YNFKEQ. Trimming shortened V by 0 bases and J by 9 bases, and 8 bases separated the two germline ends. In nucleotides, the CDR3 is TGTGCCAGCAGCCAAGACAGGGGAAGGGAGCTGTTTTTT. Translated: CASSQDRGRELFF.

V is TRBV11-3 and J is TRBJ2-3; D uncertain. Germline-derived CDR1 and CDR2 are SGHNT and YENEEA. The CDR3 is made up of 13 amino acids. The V end was cut by 1 base, the J end by 3 bases, with 5 bases between. CDR3 sequence: CASSLGTTDTQYF. Here the CDR3 DNA reads TGTGCCAGCAGCTTAGGTACTACAGATACGCAGTATTTT.